Sequencing of this TCR beta chain was carried out in a study of blood T cell repertoires in COVID-19. Sequencing used immunoSEQ multiplex PCR; TCRdb keeps in-frame clones, though not all of them. The table has 200,000 to 300,000 clones, 80% to 90% seen once; the top ten hold approximately 1.6%. V lost 5 bases and J lost 2, with 10 bases in between. Germline assignment: CDR1 SGHTA and CDR2 FQGTGA. CDR3 length equals 14 residues. The sequence was collected from a woman aged 40 to 50 who had recovered from COVID-19. The sample was peripheral blood. The V call is TRBV7-3, the J call TRBJ2-1; perhaps TRBD2 as D (6 bases). The CDR3 DNA sequence: TGTGCCAGCAGCCCCCCGGGGGCCTACAATGAGCAGTTCTTC. As protein: CASSPPGAYNEQFF. The full variable domain, completed using reference TRBV7-3 and TRBJ2-1, is GAGVSQTPSNKVTEKGKYVELRCDPISGHTALYWYRQSLGQGPEFLIYFQGTGAADDSGLPNDRFFAVRPEGSVSTLKIQRTERGDSAVYLCASSPPGAYNEQFFGPGTRLTVL.